The next 28 T cell receptor beta chains were all read from a single sample in a study of blood T cell repertoires in COVID-19. Method: immunoSEQ multiplex PCR; TCRdb's copy keeps in-frame clones and lacks some. The sample holds roughly 200,000 clones, roughly 87% seen once. The source material was peripheral blood. The receptors were sampled from a woman between 55 and 75 years old with COVID-19, enrolled during active disease.

V is TRBV9 and J is TRBJ2-1; 8 bases fit TRBD2. The CDR3 length is 15 residues. In germline, CDR1 is SGDLS, CDR2 YYNGEE. The V and J ends lost 0 bases and 7 bases, in that order; junction bases with no gene match: 6. The CDR3 nucleotides are TGTGCCAGCAGCGTAGGGGGTAGCGGGAATAATGAGCAGTTCTTC. This translates into CASSVGGSGNNEQFF.

The rearrangement links TRBV11-2 to TRBJ2-7, with 8 nucleotides matching TRBD1. The germline gives CDR1 SGHAT, CDR2 FQNNGV. After removal of 5 bases from V and 3 bases from J, the junction contained 0 bases not matched to a gene. This CDR3 contains 12 residues. DNA of the CDR3: TGTGCCAGCAGCGGACAGGGCTACGAGCAGTACTTC. Translation: CASSGQGYEQYF.

The chain links TRBV12-3 or TRBV12-4 to TRBJ1-2, with TRBD1 matching 8 bases. The CDR3 runs to 13 residues. V trimming: 6 bases; J trimming: 4 bases; junction bases outside the gene matches: 4. The CDR3 sequence: CASRLGQAYGYTF. For the CDR3, the DNA is TGTGCCAGCAGACTGGGACAGGCCTATGGCTACACCTTC.

The chain carries TRBV11-3 and TRBJ2-1; 10 nucleotides agree with TRBD2. The germline CDR1 and CDR2 sequences are SGHNT and YENEEA. This CDR3 region has 15 residues. Losses at the gene ends were 5 bases for V and 10 bases for J; bases not matched to a gene: 11. The CDR3 is CASSDRTSGRREQFF. The CDR3 nucleotides read TGTGCCAGCAGCGACCGGACTAGCGGCAGACGGGAGCAGTTCTTC.

CDR3: CSVDGLAGGLGDTQYF. The CDR3, as DNA: TGCAGCGTTGATGGCCTAGCGGGGGGGCTTGGAGATACGCAGTATTTT. The chain joins TRBV29-1 to TRBJ2-3, with 12 bases lining up with TRBD2. V was clipped by 3 bases and J by 5 bases; unmatched bases: 9. This CDR3 contains 16 residues. The germline gives CDR1 SQVTM, CDR2 ANQGSEA.

The chain links TRBV28 to TRBJ2-6, with D perhaps TRBD1 (7 bases). V was trimmed by 6 bases and J by 0 bases, leaving 18 bases between them. Germline CDR1 is MDHEN and CDR2 is SYDVKM. The CDR3 contains 18 residues. CDR3 sequence (DNA): TGTGCCAGCAGCTTTGGGCGGGACAGTGACTCTGGGGCCAACGTCCTGACTTTC. Its translation: CASSFGRDSDSGANVLTF. Variable domain in full (rest from reference TRBV28 and TRBJ2-6): DVKVTQSSRYLVKRTGEKVFLECVQDMDHENMFWYRQDPGLGLRLIYFSYDVKMKEKGDIPEGYSVSREKKERFSLILESASTNQTSMYLCASSFGRDSDSGANVLTFGAGSRLTVL.

The rearrangement links TRBV19 to TRBJ1-5, with D uncertain. The germline V gene encodes CDR1 LNHDA and CDR2 SQIVND (reference sequence). This CDR3 comprises 13 residues. Trimming stripped 4 bases from V and 3 bases from J, with 7 bases between. CDR3 nucleotides: TGTGCCAGTAGTAGGGCCCTCAATCAGCCCCAGCATTTT. Translated: CASSRALNQPQHF.

The chain joins TRBV4-2 to TRBJ2-1; 12 nucleotides align to TRBD2. Germline V gene lookup returns CDR1 LGHNA and CDR2 YNFKEQ. Trimming cost V 1 base and J 0 bases; bases outside gene matches: 4. The CDR3 loop spans 18 amino acids. The CDR3 bases are TGTGCCAGCAGCCAAGGGACTAGCGGGGCTAGCTCCTACAATGAGCAGTTCTTC. It encodes CASSQGTSGASSYNEQFF.

This clone appeared many times. The J gene is TRBJ2-2, the V gene TRBV5-1, with D perhaps matching TRBD1 (6 bases). The CDR3 consists of 16 residues. V was clipped by 3 bases and J by 2 bases, with 14 bases between them. Germline-derived CDR1 and CDR2 are SGHRS and YFSETQ. This chain's CDR3 is CASSSSGTLNTGELFF. The CDR3 nucleotides are TGCGCCAGCAGCTCGTCCGGGACACTTAACACCGGGGAGCTGTTTTTT.

The genes are TRBV27 and TRBJ2-7, with TRBD2 as a possible D gene (6 bases). CDR1 is MNHEY, CDR2 SMNVEV, per germline (reference sequence). CDR3 length: 13 residues. V lost 4 bases, J lost 9 bases, and 16 bases lay in between. The CDR3 loop is CASSSNAGLAQYF. CDR3 nucleotide sequence: TGTGCCAGCAGTTCAAATGCGGGATTGGCGCAGTACTTC.

The chain carries TRBV7-2 and TRBJ2-4; 11 nucleotides match TRBD2. The CDR3 is 18 amino acids. CDR1 and CDR2 (germline): SGHTA, FQGNSA. With 3 bases clipped from V and 0 bases from J, the junction kept 7 bases outside the gene matches. The CDR3 sequence is CASSFQLAGAVAKNIQYF. The CDR3 region has the DNA TGTGCCAGCAGCTTTCAACTAGCGGGGGCCGTAGCCAAAAACATTCAGTACTTC.

The rearrangement uses TRBV13 and TRBJ2-7; unclear D gene. The CDR3 extends over 13 amino acids. Germline assignment: CDR1 PRHDT and CDR2 FYEKMQ (reference sequence). Trimming left V 4 bases short and J 0 bases short, with 7 bases between. CDR3 in amino acids: CASSSADSYEQYF. In DNA form, the CDR3 reads TGTGCCAGCAGCTCCGCGGACTCCTACGAGCAGTACTTC.

V gene TRBV5-1 combines with J gene TRBJ1-4, with D possibly being TRBD1 (5 bases). CDR3 length: 17 residues. The V end was cut by 5 bases, the J end by 8 bases, with 25 bases between. Germline loops: CDR1 SGHRS, CDR2 YFSETQ. The DNA for the CDR3 is TGCGCCAGCAGTCCGTTGGGAGGCCTGGGGGTGGAAGAAAAACTGTTTTTT. As protein: CASSPLGGLGVEEKLFF.

The chain recombines TRBV7-9 with TRBJ2-3; tentative D call: TRBD1 (6 bases). CDR3 length: 15 residues. V lost 5 bases, J lost 3 bases, and 15 bases lay in between. Germline V CDR1 and CDR2: SEHNR, FQNEAQ (reference sequence). The CDR3 sequence: CASSATGSGTDTQYF. CDR3 DNA: TGTGCCAGCAGCGCTACAGGGTCGGGTACAGATACGCAGTATTTT.

The CDR3 nucleotides are TGTGCCAGCAGCGTAGATGGGGGGGAGTCGTTCTTC. Residues: CASSVDGGESFF. This chain joins TRBV9 and TRBJ2-1, with 7 bases identical to TRBD2. V was pared by 0 bases and J by 15 bases, with 6 bases of the junction left unmatched. The CDR3 loop spans 12 amino acids. Germline V gives CDR1 SGDLS, CDR2 YYNGEE.

The J gene is TRBJ1-3, the V gene TRBV5-1; 12 bases fit TRBD1. This CDR3 is built from 17 residues. The ends lost 2 bases at V and 2 bases at J; junction bases unmatched: 5. Germline-derived CDR1 and CDR2 are SGHRS and YFSETQ. CDR3 sequence reads: CASSFGDRGLPGNTIYF. The CDR3 nucleotides read TGCGCCAGCAGCTTTGGGGACAGGGGGCTACCTGGAAACACCATATATTTT.

This chain connects TRBV19 to TRBJ1-1; TRBD1 might be the D (5 bases). This CDR3 spans 14 amino acids. V lost 0 bases and J lost 5, with 10 bases in between. The germline gives CDR1 LNHDA, CDR2 SQIVND (reference sequence). The CDR3 spells CASSIDSGWTEAFF. CDR3 sequence (DNA): TGTGCCAGTAGTATAGATTCAGGGTGGACTGAAGCTTTCTTT. The whole variable domain, filled in from reference TRBV19 and TRBJ1-1, reads DGGITQSPKYLFRKEGQNVTLSCEQNLNHDAMYWYRQDPGQGLRLIYYSQIVNDFQKGDIAEGYSVSREKKESFPLTVTSAQKNPTAFYLCASSIDSGWTEAFFGQGTRLTVV.

CDR3 coding DNA: TGTGCCAGCAGTTACACGGTAAACACTGAAGCTTTCTTT. It codes for CASSYTVNTEAFF. This rearrangement joins TRBV6-2 or TRBV6-3 to TRBJ1-1, with D hard to call. V shed 2 bases and J shed 2 bases, with 6 bases lying between them. The CDR3 is 13 residues long. In germline, CDR1 is MNHEY, CDR2 SVGEGT.

V and J are TRBV5-1 and TRBJ1-1; D is ambiguous. The germline V and J ends were trimmed by 1 base and 1 base, with 11 bases remaining between them. Germline V lookup: CDR1 SGHRS, CDR2 YFSETQ. CDR3 length: 15 residues. The CDR3 bases are TGCGCCAGCAGCTTGTCCCCTTCCTGGAACACTGAAGCTTTCTTT. This translates into CASSLSPSWNTEAFF.

The chain has TRBV29-1 and TRBJ2-1; perhaps TRBD2 as D (5 bases). Germline V gene lookup returns CDR1 SQVTM and CDR2 ANQGSEA. V lost 3 bases and J lost 8, with 14 bases in between. The CDR3 length is 13 residues. The CDR3, as DNA: TGCAGCGTTGATGGGAGTAGGGTCGATGAGCAGTTCTTC. Translating it yields CSVDGSRVDEQFF.

The chain couples TRBV9 to TRBJ2-3; TRBD2 might be the D (5 bases). Trimming left V 0 bases short and J 4 bases short, with 9 bases between. Per germline, CDR1 SGDLS and CDR2 YYNGEE. The CDR3 extends over 14 amino acids. This CDR3 is CASSVEDFSDTQYF. The CDR3 bases are TGTGCCAGCAGCGTAGAGGACTTTTCAGATACGCAGTATTTT.

The chain couples TRBV18 to TRBJ2-2; D is undetermined. There are 14 residues in the CDR3. Germline CDR1 and CDR2: KGHSH and LQKENI. V was pared by 3 bases and J by 6 bases, with 11 bases between. CDR3 sequence reads: CASSPLNGAGELFF. The CDR3 DNA is TGTGCCAGCTCACCCCTGAATGGAGCCGGGGAGCTGTTTTTT.

As regards this clone: One junction end disagrees with the germline gene, perhaps due to a read error. This rearrangement joins TRBV7-7 to TRBJ2-5, with 10 positions matching TRBD2. Germline CDR1 is SSHAT and CDR2 is FNYEAQ (reference sequence). This CDR3 is 16 amino acids long. CDR3 sequence: CASSPFSGGPSETQYF. For the CDR3, the DNA is TGTGCTAGCAGCCCATTTAGCGGGGGGCCGTCAGAGACCCAGTACTTC.

This chain uses TRBV4-2 with TRBJ2-5; TRBD1 matches 9 bases. Losses at the gene ends were 2 bases for V and 7 bases for J; bases not matched to a gene: 14. The V gene's germline CDR1 is LGHNA and CDR2 YNFKEQ. This CDR3 is 17 amino acids long. DNA for the CDR3: TGTGCCAGCAGCCAAAACTCCCGGACAGGGGCACTGGGGACCCAGTACTTC. Translating it yields CASSQNSRTGALGTQYF.

The chain recombines TRBV28 with TRBJ2-7; possible D gene TRBD2, 5 bases. The CDR3 sequence is 13 residues long. Trimming stripped 3 bases from V and 9 bases from J, with 15 bases between. Germline CDR1 reads MDHEN; CDR2 reads SYDVKM. CDR3 sequence reads: CASSFFAGVAQYF. Written as DNA, the CDR3 is TGTGCCAGCAGTTTTTTCGCCGGGGTGGCGCAGTACTTC.

V and J are TRBV19 and TRBJ2-2; 8 nucleotides match TRBD2. The V gene's germline CDR1 is LNHDA and CDR2 SQIVND (reference sequence). The CDR3 covers 15 residues. Trimming took 9 bases from V and 5 from J; bases not matched to a gene: 11. CDR3 protein: CASHLVRGRTGELFF. In DNA form, the CDR3 reads TGTGCCAGCCACCTCGTCCGCGGGAGGACCGGGGAGCTGTTTTTT.

The rearrangement links TRBV27 to TRBJ1-6; D is ambiguous. Germline CDR1 is MNHEY and CDR2 is SMNVEV (reference sequence). Trimming cost V 0 bases and J 7 bases, with 10 bases left between them. The CDR3 runs 15 residues. The CDR3 reads CASSLSSRGNSPLHF. DNA for the CDR3: TGTGCCAGCAGTTTATCGTCCAGAGGGAATTCACCCCTCCACTTT.

This chain connects TRBV21-1 to TRBJ1-4; the DNA was not compared with TRBD1, the D call given in the table. TRBV21-1 is listed as a pseudogene. There are 17 residues in the CDR3. The CDR3 reads CASSQGHFMGTNEKLFF. In DNA form, the CDR3 reads TGTGCCAGCAGCCAGGGGCACTTTATGGGAACTAATGAAAAACTGTTTTTT.